This TCR beta chain was retrieved from a study of T cells after yellow fever vaccination. The study's findings and limits: Contaminating bulk clonotypes could be abundant in FACS-sorted repertoires. Overlap between CD4 and CD8 compartments was detected for a small share of clonotypes.

This CDR3 is built from 19 residues. Germline-derived CDR1 and CDR2 are DFQATT and SNEGSKA (reference sequence). V lost 2 bases, J lost 0 bases, and 12 bases stayed unmatched. TCR cDNA, made by 5'RACE template switching, carried an added universal primer site and UMIs. TCRdb re-derived calls from the 5' RACE reads in MiXCR, one entry per CDR3 protein. The sample holds some 120,000 distinct CDR3 sequences, roughly 6.7% seen once. About this clonotype: What it binds is unknown.

The material sequenced was CD4+ T cells sorted from PBMCs, taken 9 to 11 days after the first yellow fever vaccination. This clonotype was sampled from a man between 18 and 35 years old who received the YFV17D yellow fever vaccine. The chain joins TRBV20-1 to TRBJ2-6, with 8 positions matching TRBD1. CDR3 sequence: CSARPQGDRMSSGANVLTF. CDR3 sequence (DNA): TGCAGTGCTAGACCCCAGGGGGACAGGATGAGCTCTGGGGCCAACGTCCTGACTTTC.